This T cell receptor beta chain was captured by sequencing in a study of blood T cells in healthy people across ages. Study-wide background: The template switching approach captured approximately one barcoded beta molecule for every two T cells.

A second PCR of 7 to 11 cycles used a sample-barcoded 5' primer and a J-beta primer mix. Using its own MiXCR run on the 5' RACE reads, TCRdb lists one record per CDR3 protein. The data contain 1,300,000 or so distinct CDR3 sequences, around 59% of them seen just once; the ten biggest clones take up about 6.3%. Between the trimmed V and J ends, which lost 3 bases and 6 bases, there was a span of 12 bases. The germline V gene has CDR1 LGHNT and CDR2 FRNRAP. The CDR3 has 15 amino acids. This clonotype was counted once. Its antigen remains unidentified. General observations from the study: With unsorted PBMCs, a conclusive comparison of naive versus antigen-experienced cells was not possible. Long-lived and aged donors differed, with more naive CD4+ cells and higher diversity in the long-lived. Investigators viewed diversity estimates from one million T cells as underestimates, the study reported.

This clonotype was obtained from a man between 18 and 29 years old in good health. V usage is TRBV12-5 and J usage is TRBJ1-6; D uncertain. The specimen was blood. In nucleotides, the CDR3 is TGTGCTAGTGGTTTCGAGCGGAGGTGTAATTCACCCCTCCACTTT. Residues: CASGFERRCNSPLHF.